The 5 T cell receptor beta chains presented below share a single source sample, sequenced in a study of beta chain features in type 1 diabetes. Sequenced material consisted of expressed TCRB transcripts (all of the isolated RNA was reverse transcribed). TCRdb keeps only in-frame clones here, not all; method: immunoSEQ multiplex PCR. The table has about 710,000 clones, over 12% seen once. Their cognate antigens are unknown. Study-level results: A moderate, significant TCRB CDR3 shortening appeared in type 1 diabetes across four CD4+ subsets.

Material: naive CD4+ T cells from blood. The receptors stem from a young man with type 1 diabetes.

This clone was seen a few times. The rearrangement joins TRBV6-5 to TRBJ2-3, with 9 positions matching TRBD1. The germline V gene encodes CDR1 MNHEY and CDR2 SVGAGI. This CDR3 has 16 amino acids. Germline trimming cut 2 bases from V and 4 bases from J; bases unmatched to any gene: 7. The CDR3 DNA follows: TGTGCCAGCAGTTACGGAGGGACAGGGTATTCAGATACGCAGTATTTT. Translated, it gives CASSYGGTGYSDTQYF.

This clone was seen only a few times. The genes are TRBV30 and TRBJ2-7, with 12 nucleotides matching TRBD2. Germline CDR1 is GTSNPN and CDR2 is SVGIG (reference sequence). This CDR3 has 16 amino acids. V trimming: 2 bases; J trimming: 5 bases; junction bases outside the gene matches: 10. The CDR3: CAWSIRLAGVLDEQYF. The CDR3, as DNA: TGTGCCTGGAGTATTCGACTAGCGGGAGTTCTGGACGAGCAGTACTTC.

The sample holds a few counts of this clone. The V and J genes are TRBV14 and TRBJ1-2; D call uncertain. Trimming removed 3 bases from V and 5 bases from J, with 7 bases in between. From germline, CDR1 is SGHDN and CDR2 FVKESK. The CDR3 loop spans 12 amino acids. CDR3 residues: CASSQGLYGYTF. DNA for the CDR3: TGTGCCAGCAGCCAGGGATTATATGGCTACACCTTC.

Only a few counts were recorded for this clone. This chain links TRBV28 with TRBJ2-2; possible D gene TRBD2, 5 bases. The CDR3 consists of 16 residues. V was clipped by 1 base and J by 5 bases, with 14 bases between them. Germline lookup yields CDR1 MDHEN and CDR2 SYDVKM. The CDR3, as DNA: TGTGCCAGCAGTTTATTGTCACTAGTGGCGACCGGGGAGCTGTTTTTT. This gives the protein CASSLLSLVATGELFF.

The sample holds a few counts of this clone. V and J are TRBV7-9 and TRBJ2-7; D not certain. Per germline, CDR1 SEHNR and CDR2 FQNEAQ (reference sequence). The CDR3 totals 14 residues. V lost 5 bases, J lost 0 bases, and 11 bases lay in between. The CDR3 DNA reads TGTGCCAGCAGCCCTAGGTCCCGCTCCTACGAGCAGTACTTC. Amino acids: CASSPRSRSYEQYF.